This T cell receptor (beta chain) was sequenced during a study of CD8 T cells in Susac syndrome. Sequencing of TCR beta, carried out with a high-throughput approach, was applied to CD8+ and CD4+ T cells from the blood. RNA was extracted with the RNeasy kit, and a quantity of about 0.45 to 1 ug was reverse transcribed using random hexamers. TCRdb used MiXCR to reprocess the immunoSEQ multiplex PCR reads, holding one entry per CDR3 protein. The table has 100,000 to 150,000 distinct CDR3 sequences, about 96% seen once. Trimming removed 1 base from V and 0 bases from J, with 10 bases in between. CDR1 is LGHDT, CDR2 YNNKEL, per germline (reference sequence). This CDR3 has 15 amino acids.

The origin of this receptor is a human donor in good health. The genes are TRBV3-1 and TRBJ2-7; D is ambiguous. The sequenced sample was CD4+ T cells from PBMCs. CDR3 sequence reads: CASSQGTTSSYEQYF. The CDR3 DNA reads TGTGCCAGCAGCCAAGGGACGACGAGCTCCTACGAGCAGTACTTC.